The clone carrying this TCR beta chain turned up a few times. This entry comes from a study of blood T cell repertoires in COVID-19. Study at large: Acute and convalescent COVID-19 samples came from the United States, Italy and Spain. T cells, B-cell-depleted T cells, or PBMCs supplied cDNA or gDNA.

In the authors' methods: Amplification of reference gene primers was used by the study to estimate nucleated cell counts. The data were produced by immunoSEQ multiplex PCR, yet TCRdb's version contains in-frame clones alone and is incomplete. V and J calls and clone size are given by that table; D and trimming were obtained from the DNA. The sample consists of roughly 84,000 clones, roughly 76% of them appearing once. V shed 6 bases and J shed 6 bases, with 13 bases lying between them. The CDR3 has 13 amino acids. Per germline, CDR1 ENHRY and CDR2 SYGVKD. This sequence was found in a woman aged 45-59 years with acute or convalescent COVID-19. The J gene is TRBJ2-3, the V gene TRBV10-3, with D possibly matching TRBD1 (5 bases). The specimen sequenced was peripheral blood. As DNA, the CDR3 is TGTGCCATCAGAGGCCAATCAGGGGATACGCAGTATTTT. As protein: CAIRGQSGDTQYF.